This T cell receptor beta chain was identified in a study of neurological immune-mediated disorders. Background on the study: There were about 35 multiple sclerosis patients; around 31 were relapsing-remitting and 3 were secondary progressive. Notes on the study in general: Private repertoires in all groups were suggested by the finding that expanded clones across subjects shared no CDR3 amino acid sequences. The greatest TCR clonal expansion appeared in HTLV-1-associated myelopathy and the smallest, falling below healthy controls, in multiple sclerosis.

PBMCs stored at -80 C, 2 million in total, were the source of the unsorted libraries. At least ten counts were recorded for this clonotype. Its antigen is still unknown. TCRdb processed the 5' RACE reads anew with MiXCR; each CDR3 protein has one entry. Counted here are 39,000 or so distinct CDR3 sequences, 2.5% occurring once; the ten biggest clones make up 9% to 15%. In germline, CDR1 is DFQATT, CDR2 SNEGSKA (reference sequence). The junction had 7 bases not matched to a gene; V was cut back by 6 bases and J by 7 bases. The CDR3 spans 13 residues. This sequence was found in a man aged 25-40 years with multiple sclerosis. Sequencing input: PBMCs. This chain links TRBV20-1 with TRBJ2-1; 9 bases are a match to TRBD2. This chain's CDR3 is CSAPSGKGNEQFF. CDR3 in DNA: TGCAGTGCCCCTAGCGGGAAGGGGAATGAGCAGTTCTTC.